A selection of T cell receptor beta chains follows, all from one sample in a study of blood T cell repertoires in COVID-19. Clones were sequenced by immunoSEQ multiplex PCR, and TCRdb holds only the in-frame ones, with some missing. The sample shows about 40,000 clones, about 88% of them seen only once. Sequencing was carried out using peripheral blood. These receptors all come from a man aged 45-60 years in a cohort sampled during active COVID-19. Both conserved end residues are part of each CDR3. D genes are given only for firm matches. Size tells how often a clone was seen (once, few, many) or the class of an expanded clone, and some rows leave it out.

TRBD1,TRBV30,TRBJ1-6,.,CAWSLYLPGQGSSPLHF,TGTGCCTGGAGCTTGTACCTCCCGGGACAGGGAAGTTCACCCCTCCACTTT
TRBD1,TRBV5-5,TRBJ1-5,.,CASSWRTGDGQPQHF,TGTGCCAGCAGCTGGAGGACAGGGGACGGTCAGCCCCAGCATTTT
TRBD2,TRBV7-2,TRBJ2-3,.,CASSSRAGGTTDTQYF,TGTGCCAGCAGCTCCCGAGCGGGGGGAACCACAGATACGCAGTATTTT
.,TRBV6-5,TRBJ2-3,.,CASSPEVAIFDTQYF,TGTGCCAGCAGCCCGGAGGTAGCAATATTCGATACGCAGTATTTT
.,TRBV4-3,TRBJ2-7,.,CASSDGVRQGTYEQYF,TGCGCCAGCAGCGACGGGGTGCGCCAGGGGACCTACGAGCAGTACTTC
TRBD1,TRBV29-1,TRBJ1-5,.,CSVKQGAGQPQHF,TGCAGCGTAAAACAGGGGGCCGGCCAGCCCCAGCATTTT
TRBD2,TRBV28,TRBJ2-1,.,CASHNREGLYNEQFF,TGTGCCAGTCATAACCGGGAGGGACTCTACAATGAGCAGTTCTTC
TRBD2,TRBV5-6,TRBJ2-5,once,CASRSGLADLQETQYF,TGTGCCAGCAGGTCCGGACTAGCGGACCTCCAAGAGACCCAGTACTTC
.,TRBV14,TRBJ1-3,few,CASSPARSGPRGNTIYF,TGTGCCAGCAGCCCCGCCCGCTCAGGCCCTCGAGGAAACACCATATATTTT
TRBD1,TRBV30,TRBJ1-1,.,CACWDRVRTEAFF,TGTGCCTGCTGGGACAGAGTTAGGACTGAAGCTTTCTTT
TRBD1,TRBV5-6,TRBJ1-1,few,CASSLQGAGTEAFF,TGTGCCAGCAGCCTACAGGGGGCAGGAACTGAAGCTTTCTTT
.,TRBV3-1/TRBV3-2,TRBJ1-4,.,CASSQRQGNEKLFF,TGTGCCAGCAGCCAACGGCAGGGGAACGAAAAACTGTTTTTT
.,TRBV9,TRBJ1-4,once,CASSVGGLDNEKLFF,TGTGCCAGCAGCGTAGGGGGGCTTGATAATGAAAAACTGTTTTTT
TRBD1,TRBV5-5,TRBJ1-6,.,CASSPGTVFPLHF,TGTGCCAGCAGCCCAGGGACAGTTTTTCCCCTCCACTTT
.,TRBV11-2,TRBJ2-2,.,CASSSVRRNTGELFF,TGTGCCAGCAGCTCGGTGAGAAGGAACACCGGGGAGCTGTTTTTT
TRBD2,TRBV3-1/TRBV3-2,TRBJ2-2,.,CASSPGGWGYGELFF,TGTGCCAGCAGCCCGGGAGGCTGGGGATACGGGGAGCTGTTTTTT
TRBD2,TRBV11-2,TRBJ2-7,many,CASRGTSGLYEQYF,TGTGCCAGCAGAGGGACTAGCGGCCTCTACGAGCAGTACTTC
TRBD1,TRBV19,TRBJ2-7,.,CASSIEGTGYEQYF,TGTGCCAGTAGTATAGAAGGGACAGGGTACGAGCAGTACTTC
.,TRBV9,TRBJ1-2,.,CASSSRWQGGDLYGYTF,TGTGCCAGCAGCTCCCGTTGGCAGGGTGGTGATCTATATGGCTACACCTTC
.,TRBV2,TRBJ1-4,once,CASSDSNEKLFF,TGTGCCAGCAGTGACAGTAATGAAAAACTGTTTTTT
.,TRBV7-8,TRBJ2-1,.,CASSFPDPPTADNRVNNEQFF,TGTGCCAGCAGCTTCCCAGACCCGCCGACAGCGGATAACAGGGTTAACAATGAGCAGTTCTTC
.,TRBV11-3,TRBJ1-3,.,CASSLFNGNTIYF,TGTGCCAGCAGCTTATTTAATGGAAACACCATATATTTT
TRBD2,TRBV4-3,TRBJ2-7,few,CASSQGDGGVYEQYF,TGCGCCAGCAGCCAAGGGGACGGGGGGGTTTACGAGCAGTACTTC
TRBD1,TRBV7-9,TRBJ1-2,.,CASSFLGQAYYGYTF,TGTGCCAGCAGCTTCCTCGGACAGGCCTATTATGGCTACACCTTC
TRBD1,TRBV6-6,TRBJ2-1,.,CASSKPGQGNEQFF,TGTGCCAGCAGTAAGCCGGGACAGGGGAATGAGCAGTTCTTC
.,TRBV6-5,TRBJ2-1,.,CASSWQGGNEQFF,TGTGCCAGCAGTTGGCAAGGCGGCAATGAGCAGTTCTTC
TRBD2,TRBV6-5,TRBJ2-5,.,CASLGTSVGETQYF,TGTGCCAGCTTAGGGACTAGCGTGGGGGAGACCCAGTACTTC
.,TRBV9,TRBJ1-2,.,CASSVAQGGADGYTF,TGTGCCAGCAGCGTAGCTCAGGGAGGAGCGGATGGCTACACCTTC
.,TRBV4-1,TRBJ1-4,.,CASSQDLGVTNEKLFF,TGCGCCAGCAGCCAAGATCTGGGAGTAACTAATGAAAAACTGTTTTTT
.,TRBV5-1,TRBJ2-3,.,CASSLDGGVPDTQYF,TGCGCCAGCAGCTTGGACGGGGGTGTTCCGGATACGCAGTATTTT
.,TRBV4-1,TRBJ2-1,.,CASSQDQQGEGDNEQFF,TGCGCCAGCAGCCAAGATCAACAGGGCGAGGGGGACAATGAGCAGTTCTTC
TRBD1,TRBV7-2,TRBJ2-7,.,CASSEGWGQGSYEQYF,TGTGCCAGCAGCGAAGGGTGGGGACAGGGCTCCTACGAGCAGTACTTC
TRBD1,TRBV18,TRBJ2-6,.,CASSPITGTGGGSPSGANVLTF,TGTGCCAGCTCACCGATTACCGGGACAGGGGGCGGGTCCCCCTCTGGGGCCAACGTCCTGACTTTC
TRBD1,TRBV14,TRBJ2-1,.,CASSNRDRAHEQFF,TGTGCCAGCAGCAACCGGGACAGGGCCCATGAGCAGTTCTTC
.,TRBV3-1/TRBV3-2,TRBJ2-3,.,CASSQEFEERVGDDTQYF,TGTGCCAGCAGCCAAGAATTTGAGGAGCGGGTAGGGGACGATACGCAGTATTTT
TRBD2,TRBV7-9,TRBJ2-2,.,CASSSSGGASGELFF,TGTGCCAGCAGTTCTAGCGGGGGGGCTTCCGGGGAGCTGTTTTTT
TRBD1,TRBV4-1,TRBJ2-1,.,CASSQGQGADNEQFF,TGCGCCAGCAGCCAAGGGCAGGGGGCGGACAATGAGCAGTTCTTC
.,TRBV6-2/TRBV6-3,TRBJ2-3,.,CASSSGDTDTQYF,TGTGCCAGTAGTTCCGGAGACACAGATACGCAGTATTTT
.,TRBV4-3,TRBJ2-1,.,CASSQDHRGFLNYNEQFF,TGCGCCAGCAGCCAAGATCACCGGGGGTTCCTAAACTACAATGAGCAGTTCTTC
.,TRBV29-1,TRBJ2-5,once,CSVEVPRSPRETQYF,TGCAGCGTTGAGGTTCCCAGGTCTCCACGAGAGACCCAGTACTTC
TRBD2,TRBV10-3,TRBJ2-3,.,CAIEDGGTDTQYF,TGTGCCATCGAGGACGGGGGGACAGATACGCAGTATTTT
.,TRBV5-6,TRBJ2-7,.,CASSLPGDLPYEQYF,TGTGCCAGCAGCTTGCCAGGGGACCTCCCCTACGAGCAGTACTTC
.,TRBV11-2,TRBJ2-3,once,CASSLVALRTADTQYF,TGTGCCAGCAGCCTTGTCGCCCTCCGCACAGCCGATACGCAGTATTTT
.,TRBV20-1,TRBJ1-1,.,CSALFSRGAFF,TGCAGTGCTCTATTCAGCCGGGGAGCTTTCTTT
.,TRBV6-5,TRBJ2-1,.,CASRLGRGWGNEQFF,TGTGCCAGCAGGCTTGGGAGAGGGTGGGGCAATGAGCAGTTCTTC
TRBD1,TRBV11-3,TRBJ1-5,.,CASSLDWAQQGAYSNQPQHF,TGTGCCAGCAGCTTAGATTGGGCCCAACAGGGGGCCTATAGCAATCAGCCCCAGCATTTT
.,TRBV7-2,TRBJ2-7,.,CASSLTNYGSYEQYF,TGTGCCAGCAGCTTAACTAACTACGGGTCCTACGAGCAGTACTTC
TRBD1,TRBV4-3,TRBJ2-7,few,CASSPGQGSSYRQYF,TGCGCCAGCAGCCCGGGACAGGGTTCGTCTTACAGGCAGTACTTC
.,TRBV11-2,TRBJ2-1,.,CASSQSGLDEQFF,TGTGCCAGCAGCCAGAGCGGGTTAGATGAGCAGTTCTTC
TRBD2,TRBV6-2/TRBV6-3,TRBJ2-7,.,CASSVRGDEQYF,TGTGCCAGCAGTGTTCGGGGGGACGAGCAGTACTTC
.,TRBV11-3,TRBJ2-1,.,CASLAPDGNNEQFF,TGTGCCAGCCTTGCACCGGACGGGAACAATGAGCAGTTCTTC
TRBD1,TRBV6-5,TRBJ1-5,.,CASQQGDDGQPQHF,TGTGCCAGCCAACAGGGGGATGATGGTCAGCCCCAGCATTTT
TRBD1,TRBV6-2/TRBV6-3,TRBJ1-5,.,CASSLRDSYSNQPQHF,TGTGCCAGCAGCCTCCGGGACAGCTATAGCAATCAGCCCCAGCATTTT